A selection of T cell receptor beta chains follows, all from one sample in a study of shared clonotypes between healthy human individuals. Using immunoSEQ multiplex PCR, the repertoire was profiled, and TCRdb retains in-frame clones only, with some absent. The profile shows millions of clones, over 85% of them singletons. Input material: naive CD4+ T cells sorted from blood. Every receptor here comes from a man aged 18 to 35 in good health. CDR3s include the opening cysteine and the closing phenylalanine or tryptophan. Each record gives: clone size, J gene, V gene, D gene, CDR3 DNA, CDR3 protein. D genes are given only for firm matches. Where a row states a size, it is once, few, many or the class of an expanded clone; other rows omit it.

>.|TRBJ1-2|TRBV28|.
TGTGCCAGCAGTTTCCCTCGGACAACCAGCTATGGCTACACCTTC
CASSFPRTTSYGYTF
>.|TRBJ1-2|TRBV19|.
TGTGCCAGTAGGGCGAGGGGCCGAGGCTATGGCTACACCTTC
CASRARGRGYGYTF
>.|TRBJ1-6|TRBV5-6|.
TGTGCCAGCAGCTTGACCTCACCAAGAAACAATTCACCCCTCCACTTT
CASSLTSPRNNSPLHF
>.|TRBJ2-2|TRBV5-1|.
TGCGCCAGCAGCTTTTGGGGGGGCCCCACCGGGGAGCTGTTTTTT
CASSFWGGPTGELFF
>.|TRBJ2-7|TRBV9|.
TGTGCCAGCAGCGTAGACGGGACCGGGACCTACGAGCAGTACTTC
CASSVDGTGTYEQYF
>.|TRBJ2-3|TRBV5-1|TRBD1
TGCGCCAGCAGCAGGACAGGGGGCGCCTTCACAGATACGCAGTATTTT
CASSRTGGAFTDTQYF
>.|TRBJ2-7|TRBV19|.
TGTGCCAGTAGTAGTGGACGGGGGTACGAGCAGTACTTC
CASSSGRGYEQYF
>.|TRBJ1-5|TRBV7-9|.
TGTGCCAGCAGCCCAGGGACCCAGCCCCAGCATTTT
CASSPGTQPQHF
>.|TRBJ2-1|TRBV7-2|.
TGTGCCAGCACCAATTACCAAGACAATGAGCAGTTCTTC
CASTNYQDNEQFF
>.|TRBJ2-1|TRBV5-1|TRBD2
TGCGCCAGCAGCTTGGATAGCGGGAGGGCCAATGAGCAGTTCTTC
CASSLDSGRANEQFF
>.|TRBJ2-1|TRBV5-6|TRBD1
TGTGCCAGCAGCCGTCAGGGGGCCCCATACAATGAGCAGTTCTTC
CASSRQGAPYNEQFF
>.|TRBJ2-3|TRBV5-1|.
TGCGCCAGCAGCTTGGAAGGGAAAACCACAGATACGCAGTATTTT
CASSLEGKTTDTQYF
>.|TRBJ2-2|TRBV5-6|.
TGTGCCAGCAGCTTCAGGGGCGGCACCGGGGAGCTGTTTTTT
CASSFRGGTGELFF
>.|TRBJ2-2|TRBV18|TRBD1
TGTGCCAGCTCACCAAGACAGGGTAGAGGCGGCACCGGGGAGCTGTTTTTT
CASSPRQGRGGTGELFF
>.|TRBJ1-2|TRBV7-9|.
TGTGCCAGCAGCCTCGGCTCTGCGGGGACGTATGGCTACACCTTC
CASSLGSAGTYGYTF
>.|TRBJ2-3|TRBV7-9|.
TGTGCCAGCAGCATCGGACGGTTAAACACAGATACGCAGTATTTT
CASSIGRLNTDTQYF
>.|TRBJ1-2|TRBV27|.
TGTGCCACCTTATTATCCACGGACTCCCGCACCTTC
CATLLSTDSRTF
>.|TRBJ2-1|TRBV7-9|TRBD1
TGTGCCAGCAGCCCAGTTGATAGACAGGGTTCCAATGAGCAGTTCTTC
CASSPVDRQGSNEQFF
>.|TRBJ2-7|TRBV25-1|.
TGTGCCAGCAGTTCCCACGGGAGCTCCTACGAGCAGTACTTC
CASSSHGSSYEQYF
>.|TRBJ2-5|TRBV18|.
TGTGCCAGCTCACCAATGGAGGGAGGAGAGACCCAGTACTTC
CASSPMEGGETQYF
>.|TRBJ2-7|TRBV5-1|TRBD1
TGCGCCAGCAGCACGGGACAGGGCTACGAGCAGTACTTC
CASSTGQGYEQYF
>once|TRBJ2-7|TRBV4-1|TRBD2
TGCGCCAGCAGCCCTCGACTAGCGGGAACCTACGAGCAGTACTTC
CASSPRLAGTYEQYF
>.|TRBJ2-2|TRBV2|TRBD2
TGTGCCAGCAGTGTTCCTAGCGGGAGGGTCGACACCGGGGAGCTGTTTTTT
CASSVPSGRVDTGELFF
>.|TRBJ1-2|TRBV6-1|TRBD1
TGTGCCAGCATACGCGTAGGGGGCTTTGACTATGGCTACACCTTC
CASIRVGGFDYGYTF
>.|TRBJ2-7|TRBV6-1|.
TGTGCCAGCAGTGAAGGTCCACCTCCCAGCTACGAGCAGTACTTC
CASSEGPPPSYEQYF
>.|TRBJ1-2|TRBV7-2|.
TGTGCCAGCAGCTTAGGAGGGAAAATGACATACTATGGCTACACCTTC
CASSLGGKMTYYGYTF
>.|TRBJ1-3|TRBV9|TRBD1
TGTGCCAGCAGCGTAGGATCCGGACAGGGGTTAGACCTCGCTGGAAACACCATATATTTT
CASSVGSGQGLDLAGNTIYF
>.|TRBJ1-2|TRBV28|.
TGTGCCAGCACCCCCGCCCCAACAGCTAACTATGGCTACACCTTC
CASTPAPTANYGYTF
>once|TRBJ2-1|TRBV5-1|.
TGCGCCAGCAGTTGGCCAGCCCCTTACAATGAGCAGTTCTTC
CASSWPAPYNEQFF
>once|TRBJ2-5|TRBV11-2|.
TGTGCCAGCAGCTTAGGCCGAGCAGGGCAAGAGACCCAGTACTTC
CASSLGRAGQETQYF
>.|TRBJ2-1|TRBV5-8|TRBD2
TGTGCCAGCAGCCCGACCGGGACTAGCGGGAGTCCGTTCTTC
CASSPTGTSGSPFF
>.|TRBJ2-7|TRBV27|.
TGTGCCAGCCCTCAGGCTCTCCGGGGAGAGCAGTACTTC
CASPQALRGEQYF
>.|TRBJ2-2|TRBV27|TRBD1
TGTGCCAGCAAAGGACAGGGAGACACCGGGGAGCTGTTTTTT
CASKGQGDTGELFF
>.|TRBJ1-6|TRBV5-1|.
TGCGCCAGCAGCATCGGTAAAGATTCACCCCTCCACTTT
CASSIGKDSPLHF
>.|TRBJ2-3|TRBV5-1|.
TGCGCCAGCAGCTTGGGGGCAGCCATAGTCGGGGATACGCAGTATTTT
CASSLGAAIVGDTQYF
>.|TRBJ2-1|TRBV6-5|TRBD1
TGTGCCAGCAGCAGGGGGACAGTATCCTACAATGAGCAGTTCTTC
CASSRGTVSYNEQFF
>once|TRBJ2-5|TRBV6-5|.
TGTGCCAGCAGCCCCCTTGGGGCCCAGTACTTC
CASSPLGAQYF
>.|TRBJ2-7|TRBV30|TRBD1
TGTGCCTGGGGGGACAGGGGGAATACCTACGAGCAGTACTTC
CAWGDRGNTYEQYF
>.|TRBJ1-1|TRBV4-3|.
TGCGCCAGCAGGGAGGCAAGTGGTACTGAAGCTTTCTTT
CASREASGTEAFF
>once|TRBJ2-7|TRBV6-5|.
TGTGCCAGCAGTTCGGGGATACTCTCCTACGAGCAGTACTTC
CASSSGILSYEQYF
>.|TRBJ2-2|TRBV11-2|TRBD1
TGTGCCAGCAGCCCAAATCGACAGGGGAACACCGGGGAGCTGTTTTTT
CASSPNRQGNTGELFF
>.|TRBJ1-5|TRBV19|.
TGTGCCAGTAGTATAGGTGAGCTTAAGCCCCAGCATTTT
CASSIGELKPQHF